Here is one T cell receptor beta chain with its context. The entry originates in a study of blood T cell repertoires in COVID-19. Whole-study context: The analysed material was cDNA or gDNA that came from T cells, B-cell-depleted T cells, or PBMCs.

Study processing details: Using reference gene primer amplification, nucleated cell counts were estimated. The table came from immunoSEQ multiplex PCR; TCRdb's copy has only in-frame clones and leaves some out. The V and J calls and the clone size are those of that table, but D and trimming were determined from the DNA. The sample lists more than 95,000 clones; around 74% were seen once. The V segment lost 0 bases and the J segment 7 bases; nucleotides outside the gene matches: 9. Per the germline V gene, CDR1 is SGHKS and CDR2 is YYEKEE (reference sequence). The CDR3 loop spans 16 amino acids. This sequence was found in a woman aged 70 to 79 with acute or convalescent COVID-19. Sequenced input: peripheral blood. The chain couples TRBV5-5 to TRBJ1-4; 7 nucleotides agree with TRBD1. CDR3 coding DNA: TGTGCCAGCAGCTTGGGTAGACAGGGATCGGGTGAAAAACTGTTTTTT. Its protein is CASSLGRQGSGEKLFF.